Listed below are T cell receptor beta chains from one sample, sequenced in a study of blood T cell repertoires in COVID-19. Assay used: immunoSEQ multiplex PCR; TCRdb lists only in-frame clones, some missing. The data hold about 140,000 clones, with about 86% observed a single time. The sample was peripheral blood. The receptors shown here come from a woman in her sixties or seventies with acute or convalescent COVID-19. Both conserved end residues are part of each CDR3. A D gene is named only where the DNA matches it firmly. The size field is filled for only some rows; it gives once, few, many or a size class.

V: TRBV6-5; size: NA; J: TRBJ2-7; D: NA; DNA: TGTGCCAGCAGTTACTCGATGGGAGGCGGATACGAGCAGTACTTC; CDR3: CASSYSMGGGYEQYF
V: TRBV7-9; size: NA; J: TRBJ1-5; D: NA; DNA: TGTGCCAGCAGCGGCAACCCCCCCCAGCCCCAGCATTTT; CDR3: CASSGNPPQPQHF
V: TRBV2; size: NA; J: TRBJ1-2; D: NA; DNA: TGTGCCAGTACCACAGCCTTTATGGCTAAGACCTTC; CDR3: CASTTAFMAKTF
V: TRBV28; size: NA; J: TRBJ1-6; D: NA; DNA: TGTGCCAGCACCGAGCCAGGGATTCGTTCACCCCTCCACTTT; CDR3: CASTEPGIRSPLHF
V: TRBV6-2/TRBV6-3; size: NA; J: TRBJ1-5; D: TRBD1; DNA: TGTGCCAGCAGTTACTCAAGGCAGGGGGCCGCGAGGGGCAATCAGCCCCAGCATTTT; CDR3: CASSYSRQGAARGNQPQHF
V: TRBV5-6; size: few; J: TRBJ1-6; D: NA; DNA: TGTGCCAGCAGCTTGGGGTTAGGGGCGGTGAATTCACCCCTCCACTTT; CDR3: CASSLGLGAVNSPLHF
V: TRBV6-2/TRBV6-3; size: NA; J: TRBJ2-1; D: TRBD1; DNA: TGTGCCAGCAGTGGGACAGGCAATGAGCAGTTCTTC; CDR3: CASSGTGNEQFF
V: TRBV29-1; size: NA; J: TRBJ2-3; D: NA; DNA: TGCAGCGTTCTACAGTGGGGAGGCACAGATACGCAGTATTTT; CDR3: CSVLQWGGTDTQYF
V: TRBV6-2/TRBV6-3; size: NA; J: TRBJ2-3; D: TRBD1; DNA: TGTGCCAGCAGTTTGATATCAGGTTGGACAGGGAGCACAGATACGCAGTATTTT; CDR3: CASSLISGWTGSTDTQYF
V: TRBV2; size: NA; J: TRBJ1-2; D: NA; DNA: TGTGCCAGCAGTGAAGCGTGGCCCTGGACAGACGAAAAAGCTAACTATGGCTACACCTTC; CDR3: CASSEAWPWTDEKANYGYTF
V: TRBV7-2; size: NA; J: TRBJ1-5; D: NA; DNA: TGTGCCAGCAGCTTAGAGAGGGCCAGCAATCAGCCCCAGCATTTT; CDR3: CASSLERASNQPQHF
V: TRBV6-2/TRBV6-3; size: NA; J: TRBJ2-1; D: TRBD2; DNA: TGTGCCAGCAGTTATGGACTAGTATTGGGTGAGCAGTTCTTC; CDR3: CASSYGLVLGEQFF
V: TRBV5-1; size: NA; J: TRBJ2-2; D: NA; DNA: TGCGCCAGCAGCATGGACATGAACACCGGGGAGCTGTTTTTT; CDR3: CASSMDMNTGELFF
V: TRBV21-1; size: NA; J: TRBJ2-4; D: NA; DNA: TGTGCCAGCAGCAACGATCGGGGGGTACCCCTAGCCAAAAACATTCAGTACTTC; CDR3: CASSNDRGVPLAKNIQYF
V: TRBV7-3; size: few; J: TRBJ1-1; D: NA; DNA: TGTGCCAGCAGCGTCGGTGGAGGCCGCACTGAAGCTTTCTTT; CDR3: CASSVGGGRTEAFF
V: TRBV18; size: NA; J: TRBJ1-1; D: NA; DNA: TGTGCCAGCTCACCGGGGGGGCAGACATACACTGAAGCTTTCTTT; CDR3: CASSPGGQTYTEAFF
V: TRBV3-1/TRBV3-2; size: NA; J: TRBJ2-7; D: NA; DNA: TGTGCCAGCAGCCAAGACGGTGCTGCTTTCAACGAGCAGTACTTC; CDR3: CASSQDGAAFNEQYF
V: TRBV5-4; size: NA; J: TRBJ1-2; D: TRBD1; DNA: TGTGCCAGCAGCTTGAACAGGGGGGGAGCAAACTATGGCTACACCTTC; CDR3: CASSLNRGGANYGYTF
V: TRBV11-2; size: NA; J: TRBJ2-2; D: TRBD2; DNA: TGTGCCAGCATCCGACGTAGCGGGGGGGCCGGGGCCGGGGAGCTGTTTTTT; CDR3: CASIRRSGGAGAGELFF
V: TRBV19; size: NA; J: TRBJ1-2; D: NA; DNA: TGTGCCAGTAGTATACAACTTCGTGGAGGGCAAAACTATGGCTACACCTTC; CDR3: CASSIQLRGGQNYGYTF
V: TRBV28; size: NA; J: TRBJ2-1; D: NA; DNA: TGTGCCAGCAGTGCGAAGCCAAGCTCCTACAATGAGCAGTTCTTC; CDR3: CASSAKPSSYNEQFF